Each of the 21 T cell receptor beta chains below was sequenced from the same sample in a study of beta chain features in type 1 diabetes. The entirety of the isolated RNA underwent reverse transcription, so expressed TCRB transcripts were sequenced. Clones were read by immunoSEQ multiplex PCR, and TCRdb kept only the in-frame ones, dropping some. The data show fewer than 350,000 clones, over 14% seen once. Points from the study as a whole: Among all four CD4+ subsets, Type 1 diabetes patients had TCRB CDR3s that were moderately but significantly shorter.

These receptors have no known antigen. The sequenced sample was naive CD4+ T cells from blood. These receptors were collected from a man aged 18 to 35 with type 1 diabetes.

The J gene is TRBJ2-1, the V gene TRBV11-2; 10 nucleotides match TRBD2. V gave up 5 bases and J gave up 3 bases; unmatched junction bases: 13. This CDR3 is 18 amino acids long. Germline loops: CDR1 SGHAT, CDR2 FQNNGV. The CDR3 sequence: CASSPLSGGAGSYNEQFF. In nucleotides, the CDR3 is TGTGCCAGCAGCCCTCTCAGCGGGGGGGCCGGGAGCTACAATGAGCAGTTCTTC.

DNA for the CDR3: TGTGCCAGCAGCCTAGCCAATGAGCAGTTCTTC. It codes for CASSLANEQFF. This chain joins TRBV6-6 and TRBJ2-1, with a weak D call TRBD2 (5 bases). V was trimmed by 6 bases and J by 6 bases, leaving 6 bases between them. This CDR3 has 11 residues. CDR1 is MNHNY and CDR2 is SVGAGI in the germline V gene (reference sequence).

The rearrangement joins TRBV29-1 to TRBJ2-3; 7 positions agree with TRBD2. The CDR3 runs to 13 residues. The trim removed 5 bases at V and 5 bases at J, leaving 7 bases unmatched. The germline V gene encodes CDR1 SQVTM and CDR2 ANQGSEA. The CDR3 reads CSVKGSGGDTQYF. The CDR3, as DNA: TGCAGCGTTAAGGGCTCGGGAGGAGATACGCAGTATTTT.

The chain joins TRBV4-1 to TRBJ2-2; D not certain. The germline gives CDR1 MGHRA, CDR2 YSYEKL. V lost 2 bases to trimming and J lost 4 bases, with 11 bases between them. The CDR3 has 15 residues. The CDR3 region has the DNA TGCGCCAGCAGCCAAAGAGTGATCGGCACCGGGGAGCTGTTTTTT. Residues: CASSQRVIGTGELFF.

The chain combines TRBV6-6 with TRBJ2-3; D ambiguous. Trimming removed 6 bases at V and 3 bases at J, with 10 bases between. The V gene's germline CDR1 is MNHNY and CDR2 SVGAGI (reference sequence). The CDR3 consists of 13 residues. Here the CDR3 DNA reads TGTGCCAGCAGGGGCCGTTCGACAGATACGCAGTATTTT. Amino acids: CASRGRSTDTQYF.

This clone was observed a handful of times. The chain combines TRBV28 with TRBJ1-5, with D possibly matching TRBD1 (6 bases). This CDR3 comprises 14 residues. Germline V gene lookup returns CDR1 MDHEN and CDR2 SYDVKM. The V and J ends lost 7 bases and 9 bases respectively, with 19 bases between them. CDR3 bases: TGTGCCAGCATAGCAGGGGACCGCGTAAGGCCCCAGCATTTT. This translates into CASIAGDRVRPQHF.

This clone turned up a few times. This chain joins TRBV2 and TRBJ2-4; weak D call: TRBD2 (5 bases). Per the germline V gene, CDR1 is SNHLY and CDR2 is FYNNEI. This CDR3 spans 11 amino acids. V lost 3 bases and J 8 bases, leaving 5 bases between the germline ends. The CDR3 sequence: CASSERDIQYF. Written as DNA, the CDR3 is TGTGCCAGCAGTGAGAGGGACATTCAGTACTTC.

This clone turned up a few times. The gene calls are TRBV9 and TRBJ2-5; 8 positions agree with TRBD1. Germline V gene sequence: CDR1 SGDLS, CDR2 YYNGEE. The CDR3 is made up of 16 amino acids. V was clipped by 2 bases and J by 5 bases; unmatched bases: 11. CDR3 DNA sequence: TGTGCCAGCAGCGTCGCGCCAGGGGGCTCGGGGGAGACCCAGTACTTC. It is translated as CASSVAPGGSGETQYF.

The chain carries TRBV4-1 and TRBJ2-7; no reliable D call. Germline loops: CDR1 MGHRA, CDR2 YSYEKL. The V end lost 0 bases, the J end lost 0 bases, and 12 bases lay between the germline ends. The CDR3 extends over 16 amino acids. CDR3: CASSQDYGRSSYEQYF. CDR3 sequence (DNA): TGCGCCAGCAGCCAAGATTACGGTAGGAGCTCCTACGAGCAGTACTTC.

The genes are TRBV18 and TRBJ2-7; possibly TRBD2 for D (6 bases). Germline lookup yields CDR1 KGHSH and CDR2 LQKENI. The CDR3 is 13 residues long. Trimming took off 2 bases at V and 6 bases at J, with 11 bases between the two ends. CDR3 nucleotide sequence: TGTGCCAGCTCACCAGGGACTGACCTCGAGCAGTACTTC. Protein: CASSPGTDLEQYF. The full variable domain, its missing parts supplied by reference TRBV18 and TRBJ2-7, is NAGVMQNPRHLVRRRGQEARLRCSPMKGHSHVYWYRQLPEEGLKFMVYLQKENIIDESGMPKERFSAEFPKEGPSILRIQQVVRGDSAAYFCASSPGTDLEQYFGPGTRLTVT.

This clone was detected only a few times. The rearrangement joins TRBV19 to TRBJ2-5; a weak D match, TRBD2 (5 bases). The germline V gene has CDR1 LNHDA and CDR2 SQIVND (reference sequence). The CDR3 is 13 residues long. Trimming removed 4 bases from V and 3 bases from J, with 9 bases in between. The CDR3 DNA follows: TGTGCCAGTAGTAGCCAAGCGGAAGAGACCCAGTACTTC. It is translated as CASSSQAEETQYF.

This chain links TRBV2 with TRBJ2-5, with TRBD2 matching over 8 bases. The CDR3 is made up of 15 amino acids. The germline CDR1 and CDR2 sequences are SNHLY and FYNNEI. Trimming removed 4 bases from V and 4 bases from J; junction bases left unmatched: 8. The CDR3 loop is CASSVERGIVETQYF. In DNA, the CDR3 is TGTGCCAGCAGTGTTGAGCGGGGGATAGTAGAGACCCAGTACTTC.

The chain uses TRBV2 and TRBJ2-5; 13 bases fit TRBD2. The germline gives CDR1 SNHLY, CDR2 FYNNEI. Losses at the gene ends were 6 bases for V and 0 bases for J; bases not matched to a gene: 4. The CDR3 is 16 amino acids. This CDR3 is CASRRTSGGNQETQYF. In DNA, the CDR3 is TGTGCCAGCAGGAGGACTAGCGGGGGAAACCAAGAGACCCAGTACTTC.

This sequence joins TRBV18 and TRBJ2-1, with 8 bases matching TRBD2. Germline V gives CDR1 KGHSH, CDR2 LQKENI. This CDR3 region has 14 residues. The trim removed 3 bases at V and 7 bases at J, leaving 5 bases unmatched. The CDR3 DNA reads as TGTGCCAGCTCACCTTCGGCGGGAGGAAATGAGCAGTTCTTC. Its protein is CASSPSAGGNEQFF.

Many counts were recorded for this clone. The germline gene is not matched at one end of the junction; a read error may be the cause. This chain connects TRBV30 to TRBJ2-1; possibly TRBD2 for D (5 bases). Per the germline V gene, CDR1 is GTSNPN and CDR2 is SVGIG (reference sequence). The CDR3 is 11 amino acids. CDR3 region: CAWSVAGLAIF. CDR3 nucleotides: TGTGCCTGGAGTGTGGCCGGGTTAGCGATCTTC.

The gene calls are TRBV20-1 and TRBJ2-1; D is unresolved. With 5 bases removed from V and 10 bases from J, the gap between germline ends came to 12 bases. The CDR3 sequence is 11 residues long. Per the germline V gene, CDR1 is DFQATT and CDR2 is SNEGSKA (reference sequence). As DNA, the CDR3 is TGCAGTGCTGTTACCACCGGGGAGCAGTTCTTC. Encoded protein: CSAVTTGEQFF.

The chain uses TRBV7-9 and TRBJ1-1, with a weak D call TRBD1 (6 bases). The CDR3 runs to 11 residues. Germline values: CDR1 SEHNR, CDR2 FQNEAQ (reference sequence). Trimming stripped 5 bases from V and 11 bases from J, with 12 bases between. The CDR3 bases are TGTGCCAGCAGCCGGGACACGGTGGCTTTCTTT. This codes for CASSRDTVAFF.

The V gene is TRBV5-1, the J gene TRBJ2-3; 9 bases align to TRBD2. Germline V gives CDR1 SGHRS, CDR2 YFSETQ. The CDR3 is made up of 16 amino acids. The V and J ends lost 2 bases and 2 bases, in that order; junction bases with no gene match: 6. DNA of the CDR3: TGCGCCAGCAGCTTAGTTAGCGGGGGAATCACAGATACGCAGTATTTT. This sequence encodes CASSLVSGGITDTQYF.

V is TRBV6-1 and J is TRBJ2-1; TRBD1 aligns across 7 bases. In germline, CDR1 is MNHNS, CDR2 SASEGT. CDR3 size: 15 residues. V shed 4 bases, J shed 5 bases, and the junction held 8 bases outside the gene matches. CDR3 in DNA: TGTGCCAGCAGTGCCCGGGACAGAGAAGACAATGAGCAGTTCTTC. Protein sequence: CASSARDREDNEQFF.

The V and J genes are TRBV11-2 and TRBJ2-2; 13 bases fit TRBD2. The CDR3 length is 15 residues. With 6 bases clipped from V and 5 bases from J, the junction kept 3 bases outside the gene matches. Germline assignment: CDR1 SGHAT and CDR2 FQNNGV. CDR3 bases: TGTGCCAGCAGTCGGACTAGCGGGAGTACCGGGGAGCTGTTTTTT. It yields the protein CASSRTSGSTGELFF.

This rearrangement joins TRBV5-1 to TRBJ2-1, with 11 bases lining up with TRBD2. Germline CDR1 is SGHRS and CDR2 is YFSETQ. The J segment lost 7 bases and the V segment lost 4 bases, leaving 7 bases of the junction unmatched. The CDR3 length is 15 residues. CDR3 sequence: CASSATSGSFNEQFF. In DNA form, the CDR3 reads TGCGCCAGCAGCGCAACTAGCGGGAGTTTTAATGAGCAGTTCTTC.